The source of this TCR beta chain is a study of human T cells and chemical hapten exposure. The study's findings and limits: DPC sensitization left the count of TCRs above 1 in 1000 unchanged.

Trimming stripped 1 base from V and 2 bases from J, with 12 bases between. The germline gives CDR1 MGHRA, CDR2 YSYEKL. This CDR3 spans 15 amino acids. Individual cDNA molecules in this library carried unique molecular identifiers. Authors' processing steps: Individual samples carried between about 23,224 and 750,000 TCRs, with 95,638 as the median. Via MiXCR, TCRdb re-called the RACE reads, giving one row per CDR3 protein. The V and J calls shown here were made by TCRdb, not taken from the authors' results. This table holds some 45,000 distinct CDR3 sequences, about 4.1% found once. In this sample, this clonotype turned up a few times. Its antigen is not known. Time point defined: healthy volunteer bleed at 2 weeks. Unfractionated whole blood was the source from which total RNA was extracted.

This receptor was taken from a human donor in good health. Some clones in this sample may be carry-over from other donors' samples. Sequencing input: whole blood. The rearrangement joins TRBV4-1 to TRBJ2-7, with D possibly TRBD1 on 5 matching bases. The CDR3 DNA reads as TGCGCCAGCAGCCAAGTAGGGGTACGGGCCTACGAGCAGTACTTC. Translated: CASSQVGVRAYEQYF.